This paragraph covers one TCR beta chain sequence. This clonotype occurred a few times. Its antigen remains unidentified. No much larger clone exists at a distance of one base, and base qualities are not known. From its cysteine to its phenylalanine, the CDR3 spans 17 amino acids. The retained sequence is limited to the CDR3, 51 bases, with the frame set at the first base. In the germline V gene, CDR1 corresponds to SGHTA and CDR2 to FQGNSA. Clipping removes 3 bases from V and 3 bases from J, with 10 as the unmatched junction base count. The listed sequencing device is Illumina HiSeq 1500. The public reads were reanalyzed by TCRdb: fastp trimming at Q25, MiXCR alignment, in-frame beta chains only. Identical CDR3 protein sequences are pooled into one entry, listed with their most common genes and DNA. Recorded for this sample are about 71,000 distinct CDR3 sequences; more than 20% of them occurred a single time. Around 70% of the sample is held by the ten biggest clonotypes.

Interpreted using the paper, the treatment or condition label stands for: in vitro stimulation with specific CMV peptide epitopes to enrich CMV-specific T cells. The data belong to a study of T cell repertoires in cytomegalovirus infection (dated by TCRdb to between 2018 and 2020). Looking at the study overall: The peptide stimulations were aimed at well-studied HLA-B-restricted epitopes as well as recently identified HLA-C-restricted CMV epitopes, whose presentation resists viral immunomodulation. Donor HLA type was relevant to the analysis, as public TCR beta signatures indicated carriage of CMV infection together with the matching HLA type. Overall study outcomes, separate from this receptor: In both this cohort and an independent cohort of 350 or so donors, the cumulative frequency of public TCR beta family members distinguished carriers of CMV infection plus the relevant HLA type. The ex vivo response was dominated by HLA-C-restricted CMV-specific TCR beta clonotypes, and the single most frequent clonotype in two of eight donors was supplied by these HLA-C-restricted clonotypes.

The rearranged chain carries TRBV7-2 and TRBJ2-4; 8 bases in the junction line up with TRBD1. The sample in question was CD8+ T cells from cultured PBMCs, obtained from culture after CMV antigen stimulation. This TCR came from a human donor in good health (CMV status not recorded). Some clones in this sample may be carry-over from other donors' samples. The CDR3: CASSFQQGAGDKNIQYF. The bases read TGTGCCAGCAGCTTTCAGCAGGGGGCTGGGGACAAAAACATTCAGTACTTC.